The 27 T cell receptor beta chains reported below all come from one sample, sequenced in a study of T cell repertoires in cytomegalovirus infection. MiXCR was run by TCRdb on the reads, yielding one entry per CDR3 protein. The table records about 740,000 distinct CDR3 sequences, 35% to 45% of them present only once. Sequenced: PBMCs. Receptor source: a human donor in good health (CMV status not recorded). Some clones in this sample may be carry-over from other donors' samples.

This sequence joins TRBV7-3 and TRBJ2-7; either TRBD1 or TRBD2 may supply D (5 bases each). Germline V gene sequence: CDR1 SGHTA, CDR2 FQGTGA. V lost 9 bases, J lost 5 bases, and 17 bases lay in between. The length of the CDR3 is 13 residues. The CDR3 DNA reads TGTGCCAGGTGCTTGGGGGTGGGGAACGAGCAGTACTTC. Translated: CARCLGVGNEQYF. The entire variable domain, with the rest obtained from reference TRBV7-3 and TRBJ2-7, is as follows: GAGVSQTPSNKVTEKGKYVELRCDPISGHTALYWYRQSLGQGPEFLIYFQGTGAADDSGLPNDRFFAVRPEGSVSTLKIQRTERGDSAVYLCARCLGVGNEQYFGPGTRLTVT.

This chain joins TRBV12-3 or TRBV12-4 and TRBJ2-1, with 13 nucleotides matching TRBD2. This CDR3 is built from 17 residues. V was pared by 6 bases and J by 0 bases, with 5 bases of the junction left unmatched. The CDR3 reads CASRTSGGRSSYNEQFF. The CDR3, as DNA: TGTGCCAGCAGGACTAGCGGGGGGCGGAGCTCCTACAATGAGCAGTTCTTC.

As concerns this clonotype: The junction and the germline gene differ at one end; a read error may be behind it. Written as DNA, the CDR3 is TGTGCCAGCAGCTTAATTCGTACAGCCCGCCACGGAGAGGAGTTC. Its translation is CASSLIRTARHGEEF. The chain has TRBV7-9 and TRBJ1-2; no definite D call. CDR1 is SEHNR, CDR2 FQNEAQ, per germline (reference sequence). The CDR3 totals 15 residues.

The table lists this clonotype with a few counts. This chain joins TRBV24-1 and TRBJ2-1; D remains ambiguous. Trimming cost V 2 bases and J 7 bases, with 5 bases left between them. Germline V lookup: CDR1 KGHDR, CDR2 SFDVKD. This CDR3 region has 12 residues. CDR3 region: CATSDSDNEQFF. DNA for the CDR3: TGTGCCACCAGTGATTCGGATAATGAGCAGTTCTTC.

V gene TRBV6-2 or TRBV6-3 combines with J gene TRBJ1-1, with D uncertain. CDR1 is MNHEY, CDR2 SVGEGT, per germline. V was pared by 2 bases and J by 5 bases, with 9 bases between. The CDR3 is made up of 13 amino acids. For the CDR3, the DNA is TGTGCCAGCAGTTACGGCCGAAGGACTGAAGCTTTCTTT. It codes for CASSYGRRTEAFF.

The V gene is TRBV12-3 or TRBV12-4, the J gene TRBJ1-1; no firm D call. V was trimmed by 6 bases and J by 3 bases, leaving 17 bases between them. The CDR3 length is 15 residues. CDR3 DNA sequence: TGTGCCAGCAGACGCTCCCAAACGCGGGACACTGAAGCTTTCTTT. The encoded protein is CASRRSQTRDTEAFF.

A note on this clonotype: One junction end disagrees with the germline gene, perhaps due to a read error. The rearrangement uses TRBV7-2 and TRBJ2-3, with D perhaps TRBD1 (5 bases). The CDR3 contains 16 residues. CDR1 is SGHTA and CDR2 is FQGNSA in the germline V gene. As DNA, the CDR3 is TGTGCCAGCAGCTTAGCGACTCGGCGTGGGGCAGAGACGCAGTCTTTT. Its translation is CASSLATRRGAETQSF.

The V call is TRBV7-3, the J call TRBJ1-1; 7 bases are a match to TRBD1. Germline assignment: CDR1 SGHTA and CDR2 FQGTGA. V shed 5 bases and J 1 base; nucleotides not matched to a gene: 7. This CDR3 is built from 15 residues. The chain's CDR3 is CASSPHRGSNTEAFF. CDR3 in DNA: TGTGCCAGCAGCCCACACAGGGGTTCGAACACTGAAGCTTTCTTT.

Written as DNA, the CDR3 is TGCGCCAGCAGCCAAGGCGAACAGGGGACCTACGAGCAGTACTTC. Protein: CASSQGEQGTYEQYF. The rearrangement links TRBV4-1 to TRBJ2-7; TRBD1 agrees at 7 bases. With 1 base clipped from V and 2 bases from J, the junction kept 5 bases outside the gene matches. Germline loops: CDR1 MGHRA, CDR2 YSYEKL. The CDR3 length is 15 residues.

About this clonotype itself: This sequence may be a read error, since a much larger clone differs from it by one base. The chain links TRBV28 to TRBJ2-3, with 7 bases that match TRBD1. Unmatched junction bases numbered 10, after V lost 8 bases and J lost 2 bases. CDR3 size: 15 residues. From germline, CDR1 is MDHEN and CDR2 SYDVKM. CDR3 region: CASLLSGQNTDTQYF. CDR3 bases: TGTGCCAGCTTATTGTCGGGACAGAACACAGATACGCAGTATTTT.

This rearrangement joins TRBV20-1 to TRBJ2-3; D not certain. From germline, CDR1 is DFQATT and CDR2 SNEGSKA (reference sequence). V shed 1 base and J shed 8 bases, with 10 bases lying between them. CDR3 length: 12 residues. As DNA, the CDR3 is TGCAGTGCTAGAGTGGGTATTGGTACGCAGTATTTT. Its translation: CSARVGIGTQYF.

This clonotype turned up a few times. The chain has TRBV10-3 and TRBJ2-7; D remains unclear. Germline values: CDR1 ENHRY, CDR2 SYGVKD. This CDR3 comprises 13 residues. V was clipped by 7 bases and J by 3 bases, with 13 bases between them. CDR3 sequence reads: CAITEGPLYEQYF. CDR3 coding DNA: TGTGCCATCACCGAAGGGCCACTCTACGAGCAGTACTTC.

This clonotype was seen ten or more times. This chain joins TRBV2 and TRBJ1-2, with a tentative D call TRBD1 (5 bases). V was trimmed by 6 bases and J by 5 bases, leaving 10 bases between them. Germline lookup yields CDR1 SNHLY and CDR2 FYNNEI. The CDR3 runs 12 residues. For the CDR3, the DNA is TGTGCCAGCAGGGGGACGGCTTATGGCTACACCTTC. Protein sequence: CASRGTAYGYTF.

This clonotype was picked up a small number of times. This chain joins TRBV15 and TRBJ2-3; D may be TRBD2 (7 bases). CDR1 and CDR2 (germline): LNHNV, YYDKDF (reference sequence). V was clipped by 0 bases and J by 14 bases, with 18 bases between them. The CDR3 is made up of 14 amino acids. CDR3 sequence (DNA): TGTGCCACCAGCAGAGATTGGGGGGGGCCAGTTCTGTATTTT. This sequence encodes CATSRDWGGPVLYF.

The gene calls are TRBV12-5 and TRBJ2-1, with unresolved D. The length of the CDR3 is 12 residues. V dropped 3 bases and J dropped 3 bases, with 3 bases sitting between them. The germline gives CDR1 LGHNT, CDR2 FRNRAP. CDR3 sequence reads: CASGFNYNEQFF. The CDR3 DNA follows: TGTGCTAGTGGTTTCAACTACAATGAGCAGTTCTTC. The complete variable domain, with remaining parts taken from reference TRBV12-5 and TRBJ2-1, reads DARVTQTPRHKVTEMGQEVTMRCQPILGHNTVFWYRQTMMQGLELLAYFRNRAPLDDSGMPKDRFSAEMPDATLATLKIQPSEPRDSAVYFCASGFNYNEQFFGPGTRLTVL.

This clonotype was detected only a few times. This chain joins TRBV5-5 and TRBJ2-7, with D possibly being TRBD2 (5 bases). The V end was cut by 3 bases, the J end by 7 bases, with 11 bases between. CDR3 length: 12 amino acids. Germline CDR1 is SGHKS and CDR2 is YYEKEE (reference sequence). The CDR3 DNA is TGTGCCAGCAGCTACTACCCGGGGGAGCAGTACTTC. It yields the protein CASSYYPGEQYF.

CDR3 nucleotide sequence: TGCAGTTCCAAGGGACTCGGGACGGTCGGGGTTCAAGCTTTCTTT. Translation gives CSSKGLGTVGVQAFF. This rearrangement joins TRBV20-1 to TRBJ1-1; D is perhaps TRBD1 (5 bases). The V end lost 8 bases, the J end lost 9 bases, and 28 bases lay between the germline ends. The CDR3 is made up of 15 amino acids. The germline CDR1 and CDR2 sequences are DFQATT and SNEGSKA (reference sequence).

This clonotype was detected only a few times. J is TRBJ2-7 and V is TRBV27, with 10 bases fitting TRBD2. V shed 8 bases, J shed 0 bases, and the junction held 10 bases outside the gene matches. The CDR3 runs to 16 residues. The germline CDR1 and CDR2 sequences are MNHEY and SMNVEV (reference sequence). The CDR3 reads CASRGLASSSSYEQYF. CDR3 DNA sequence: TGTGCCAGCCGGGGACTAGCGAGTTCTAGCTCCTACGAGCAGTACTTC.

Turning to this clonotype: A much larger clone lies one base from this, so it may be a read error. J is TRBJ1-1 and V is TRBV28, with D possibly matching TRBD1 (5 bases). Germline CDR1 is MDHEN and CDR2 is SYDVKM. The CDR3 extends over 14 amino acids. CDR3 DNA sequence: TGTGCCAGCAGTTTCCTCAGACAGAACACTGAAGCTTTATTT. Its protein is CASSFLRQNTEALF.

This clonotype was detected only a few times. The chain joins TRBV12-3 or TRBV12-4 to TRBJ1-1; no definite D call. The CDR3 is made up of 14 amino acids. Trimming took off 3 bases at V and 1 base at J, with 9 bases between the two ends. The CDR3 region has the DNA TGTGCCAGCAGTTTCTCTGAGTCGAACACTGAAGCTTTCTTT. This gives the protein CASSFSESNTEAFF.

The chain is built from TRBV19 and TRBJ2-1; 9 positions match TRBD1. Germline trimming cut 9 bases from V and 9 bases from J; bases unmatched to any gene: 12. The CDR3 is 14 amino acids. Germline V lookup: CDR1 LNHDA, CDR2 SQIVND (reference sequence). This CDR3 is CASATGGDVGEQFF. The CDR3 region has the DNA TGTGCCAGCGCGACAGGGGGGGATGTCGGTGAGCAGTTCTTC.

The CDR3 here is CAISGGPGDTQYF. The CDR3 nucleotides are TGTGCCATCTCGGGGGGGCCAGGAGATACGCAGTATTTT. The chain uses TRBV10-3 and TRBJ2-3; the match to TRBD2 covers 8 bases. The length of the CDR3 is 13 residues. Per germline, CDR1 ENHRY and CDR2 SYGVKD. J gave up 5 bases and V 8 bases, and 6 bases lay outside the gene matches.

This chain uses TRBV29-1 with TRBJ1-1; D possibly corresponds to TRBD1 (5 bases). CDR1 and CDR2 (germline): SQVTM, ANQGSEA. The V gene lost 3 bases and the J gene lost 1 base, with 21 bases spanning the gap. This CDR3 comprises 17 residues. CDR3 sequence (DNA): TGCAGCGTTGAGGGGAGGGTTCAGGGCGCCCCGAACACTGAAGCTTTCTTT. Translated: CSVEGRVQGAPNTEAFF.

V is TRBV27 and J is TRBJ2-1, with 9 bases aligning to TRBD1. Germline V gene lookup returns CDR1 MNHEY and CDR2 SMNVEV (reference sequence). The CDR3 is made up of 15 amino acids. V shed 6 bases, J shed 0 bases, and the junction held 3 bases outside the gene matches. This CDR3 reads CASSVQGASYNEQFF. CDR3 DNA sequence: TGTGCCAGCAGCGTACAGGGGGCCTCCTACAATGAGCAGTTCTTC.

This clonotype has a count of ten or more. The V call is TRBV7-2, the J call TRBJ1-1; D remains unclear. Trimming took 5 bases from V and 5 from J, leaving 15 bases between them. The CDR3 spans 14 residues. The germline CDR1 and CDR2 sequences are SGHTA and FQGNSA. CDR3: CASSLGRRRTEAFF. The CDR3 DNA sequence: TGTGCCAGCAGCCTCGGGAGGCGGAGGACTGAAGCTTTCTTT.

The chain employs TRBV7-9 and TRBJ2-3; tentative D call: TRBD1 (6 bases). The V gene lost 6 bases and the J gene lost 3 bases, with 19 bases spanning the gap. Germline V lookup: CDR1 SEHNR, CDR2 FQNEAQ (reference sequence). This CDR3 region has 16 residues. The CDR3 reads CASRPRQASGTDTQYF. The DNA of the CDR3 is TGTGCCAGCAGGCCCAGACAGGCGTCGGGGACAGATACGCAGTATTTT.

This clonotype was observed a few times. The CDR3 protein is CASSSPGTTHTDTQYF. The CDR3 nucleotides read TGTGCCAGCAGTTCCCCCGGGACCACCCACACAGATACGCAGTATTTT. V gene TRBV28 combines with J gene TRBJ2-3; D may match TRBD1 or TRBD2 (5 bases each). With 4 bases removed from V and 2 bases from J, the gap between germline ends came to 16 bases. CDR3 length: 16 amino acids. Germline loops: CDR1 MDHEN, CDR2 SYDVKM.